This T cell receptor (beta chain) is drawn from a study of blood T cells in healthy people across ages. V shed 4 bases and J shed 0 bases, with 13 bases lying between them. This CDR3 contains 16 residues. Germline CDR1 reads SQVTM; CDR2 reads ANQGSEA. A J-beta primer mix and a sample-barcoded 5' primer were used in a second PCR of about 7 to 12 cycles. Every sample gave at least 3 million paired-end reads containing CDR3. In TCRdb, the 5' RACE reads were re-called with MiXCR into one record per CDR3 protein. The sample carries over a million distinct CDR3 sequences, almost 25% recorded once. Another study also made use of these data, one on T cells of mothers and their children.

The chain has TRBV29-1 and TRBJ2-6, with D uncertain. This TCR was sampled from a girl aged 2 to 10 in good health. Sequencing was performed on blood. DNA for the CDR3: TGCAGCGTTGTGGGAAGGGCCGGCTCTGGGGCCAACGTCCTGACTTTC. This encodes CSVVGRAGSGANVLTF.